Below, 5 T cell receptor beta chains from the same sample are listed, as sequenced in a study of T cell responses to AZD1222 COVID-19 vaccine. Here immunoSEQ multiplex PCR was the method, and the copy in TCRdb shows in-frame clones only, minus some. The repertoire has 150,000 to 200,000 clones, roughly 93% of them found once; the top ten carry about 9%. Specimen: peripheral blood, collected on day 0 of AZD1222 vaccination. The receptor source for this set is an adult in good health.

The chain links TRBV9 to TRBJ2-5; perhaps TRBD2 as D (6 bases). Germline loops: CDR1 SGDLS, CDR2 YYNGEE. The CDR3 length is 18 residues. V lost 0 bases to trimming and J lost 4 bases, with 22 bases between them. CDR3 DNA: TGTGCCAGCAGCGTAGTGAGGTCTCGGGAGCTTGAAGTAGAGACCCAGTACTTC. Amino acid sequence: CASSVVRSRELEVETQYF. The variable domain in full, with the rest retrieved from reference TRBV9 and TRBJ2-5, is DSGVTQTPKHLITATGQRVTLRCSPRSGDLSVYWYQQSLDQGLQFLIQYYNGEERAKGNILERFSAQQFPDLHSELNLSSLELGDSALYFCASSVVRSRELEVETQYFGPGTRLLVL.

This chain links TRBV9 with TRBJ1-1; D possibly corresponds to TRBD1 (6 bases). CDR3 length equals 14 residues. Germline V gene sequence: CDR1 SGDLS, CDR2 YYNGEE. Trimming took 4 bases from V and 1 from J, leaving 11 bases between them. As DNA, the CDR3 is TGTGCCAGCAGCCGGACGGGGGCGAACACTGAAGCTTTCTTT. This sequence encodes CASSRTGANTEAFF.

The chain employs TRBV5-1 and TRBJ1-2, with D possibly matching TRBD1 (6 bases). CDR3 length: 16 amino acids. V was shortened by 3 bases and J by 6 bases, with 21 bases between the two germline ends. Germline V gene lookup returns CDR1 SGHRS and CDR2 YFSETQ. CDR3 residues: CASSWPSGGAFDGYTF. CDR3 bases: TGCGCCAGCAGCTGGCCCTCGGGGGGCGCATTTGATGGCTACACCTTC.

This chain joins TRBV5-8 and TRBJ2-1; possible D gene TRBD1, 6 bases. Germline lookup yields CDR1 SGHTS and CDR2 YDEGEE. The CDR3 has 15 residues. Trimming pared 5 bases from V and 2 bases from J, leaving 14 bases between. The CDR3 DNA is TGTGCCAGCAGACCCGTTACAGGGCCCTACAATGAGCAGTTCTTC. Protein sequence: CASRPVTGPYNEQFF.

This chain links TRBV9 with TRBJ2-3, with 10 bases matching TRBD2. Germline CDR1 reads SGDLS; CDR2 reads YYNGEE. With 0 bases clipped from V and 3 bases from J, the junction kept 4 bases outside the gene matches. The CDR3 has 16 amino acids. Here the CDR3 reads CASSVASGSSTDTQYF. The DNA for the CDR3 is TGTGCCAGCAGCGTAGCTAGCGGGAGTTCAACAGATACGCAGTATTTT.